The 21 T cell receptor beta chains in this list originate from one sample, sequenced in a study of T cells in localized non-small cell lung cancer (dated by TCRdb to about 2020). Library preparation was by the immunoSEQ multiplex PCR assay. TCRdb took over this immuneACCESS table, retaining in-frame rearrangements with V and J assigned. Such tables are incomplete; in checked studies, under half of the missing clones stem from an unresolved V gene, and the remainder is unexplained. The sample yields 9,400 or so clones; about nine tenths were counted once. The ten largest clones capture around 2.5% of the sample. The specimen was peripheral blood, collected before any cancer treatment. These receptors all come from an older female donor with stage II squamous cell lung carcinoma.

The genes are TRBV5-1 and TRBJ2-5; D remains ambiguous. Germline V lookup: CDR1 SGHRS, CDR2 YFSETQ. The CDR3 consists of 13 residues. Trimming took 0 bases from V and 2 from J, leaving 5 bases between them. CDR3 sequence: CASSLEGQETQYF. The CDR3 DNA reads as TGCGCCAGCAGCTTGGAGGGACAAGAGACCCAGTACTTC. Variable domain in full (rest from reference TRBV5-1 and TRBJ2-5): KAGVTQTPRYLIKTRGQQVTLSCSPISGHRSVSWYQQTPGQGLQFLFEYFSETQRNKGNFPGRFSGRQFSNSRSEMNVSTLELGDSALYLCASSLEGQETQYFGPGTRLLVL.

V gene TRBV9 combines with J gene TRBJ1-1, with D hard to call. Germline CDR1 and CDR2: SGDLS and YYNGEE. The V and J ends lost 0 bases and 3 bases respectively, with 12 bases between them. This CDR3 is built from 15 residues. Here the CDR3 DNA reads TGTGCCAGCAGCGTAGGTCGGACTCAGGACACTGAAGCTTTCTTT. The encoded protein is CASSVGRTQDTEAFF.

The V and J genes are TRBV5-1 and TRBJ2-7; TRBD2 agrees at 9 bases. This CDR3 spans 14 amino acids. The trim removed 2 bases at V and 6 bases at J, leaving 6 bases unmatched. Germline lookup yields CDR1 SGHRS and CDR2 YFSETQ. In nucleotides, the CDR3 is TGCGCCAGCAGCTTACTAGCGGGCCAATCCGAGCAGTACTTC. Its protein product is CASSLLAGQSEQYF.

The chain is built from TRBV30 and TRBJ2-7; D is undetermined. Germline-derived CDR1 and CDR2 are GTSNPN and SVGIG (reference sequence). With 0 bases removed from V and 1 base from J, the gap between germline ends came to 4 bases. This CDR3 has 12 residues. As DNA, the CDR3 is TGTGCCTGGAGTGTACAGTCCTACGAGCAGTACTTC. Translating gives CAWSVQSYEQYF.

The chain links TRBV28 to TRBJ1-1; TRBD1 is a possible D gene (5 bases). In germline, CDR1 is MDHEN, CDR2 SYDVKM. Trimming took off 3 bases at V and 3 bases at J, with 11 bases between the two ends. The CDR3 totals 14 residues. CDR3 sequence (DNA): TGTGCCAGCAGTTTGTTTGGGGGTGACACTGAAGCTTTCTTT. Translating it yields CASSLFGGDTEAFF.

This chain connects TRBV5-1 to TRBJ2-2, with D maybe TRBD2 (6 bases). CDR1 is SGHRS and CDR2 is YFSETQ in the germline V gene. This CDR3 is 15 amino acids long. V lost 4 bases to trimming and J lost 2 bases, with 12 bases between them. CDR3 DNA: TGCGCCAGCAGCCCGGGAGCGGATAACACCGGGGAGCTGTTTTTT. It is translated as CASSPGADNTGELFF.

The CDR3 region is CSVPGRSYNEQFF. In DNA form, the CDR3 reads TGCAGCGTTCCGGGAAGATCCTACAATGAGCAGTTCTTC. The chain is built from TRBV29-1 and TRBJ2-1, with D possibly being TRBD2 (5 bases). Per germline, CDR1 SQVTM and CDR2 ANQGSEA. With 5 bases removed from V and 1 base from J, the gap between germline ends came to 9 bases. The CDR3 sequence is 13 residues long.

This clone was detected only a few times. The CDR3 loop reads CASRSMAEAFF. The DNA for the CDR3 is TGTGCCAGCAGATCCATGGCTGAAGCTTTCTTT. This chain uses TRBV6-1 with TRBJ1-1; D unresolved. Germline CDR1 and CDR2: MNHNS and SASEGT. The V end lost 6 bases, the J end lost 6 bases, and 8 bases lay between the germline ends. The CDR3 has 11 amino acids.

The chain joins TRBV2 to TRBJ1-2; no clear D. This CDR3 is 11 amino acids long. V gave up 6 bases and J gave up 8 bases, with 10 bases separating them. Per germline, CDR1 SNHLY and CDR2 FYNNEI. The CDR3: CASSPSDGYTF. The CDR3 bases are TGTGCCAGCAGCCCTAGCGACGGCTACACCTTC.

The V call is TRBV11-2, the J call TRBJ2-5; D may be TRBD2 (6 bases). CDR3 length: 14 residues. Germline V lookup: CDR1 SGHAT, CDR2 FQNNGV. Trimming stripped 2 bases from V and 2 bases from J, with 9 bases between. Written as DNA, the CDR3 is TGTGCCAGCAGCTTATCCGGGGGTCAAGAGACCCAGTACTTC. As protein: CASSLSGGQETQYF.

The chain joins TRBV6-5 to TRBJ1-2, with 9 bases identical to TRBD1. This CDR3 is built from 14 residues. CDR1 is MNHEY and CDR2 is SVGAGI in the germline V gene. The trim removed 5 bases at V and 8 bases at J, leaving 9 bases unmatched. The CDR3 bases are TGTGCCAGCAGTCAAGACAGGGGGGCTGGCGGCTACACCTTC. Encoded protein: CASSQDRGAGGYTF.

This clone was observed once. J is TRBJ1-2 and V is TRBV21-1. TRBV21-1 is tagged as a pseudogene. The CDR3 consists of 9 residues. Here the CDR3 reads CAVQWGYTF. The CDR3 DNA sequence: TGTGCCGTGCAATGGGGCTACACCTTC.

V usage is TRBV7-6 and J usage is TRBJ2-4, with a possible D match to TRBD1 (5 bases). This CDR3 region has 16 residues. Looked up from germline, CDR1 is SGHVS and CDR2 is FNYEAQ. Between the trimmed V and J ends, which lost 3 bases and 0 bases, there was a span of 12 bases. CDR3 sequence: CASSLKTVLAKNIQYF. CDR3 DNA: TGTGCCAGCAGCTTGAAGACAGTCCTAGCCAAAAACATTCAGTACTTC.

The V gene is TRBV6-1, the J gene TRBJ2-2; D not resolved. The ends were cut back, 7 bases at V and 2 bases at J, with 8 bases in the middle. From germline, CDR1 is MNHNS and CDR2 SASEGT. The CDR3 has 13 residues. The CDR3 DNA is TGTGCCAGCAAGGAACACAACACCGGGGAGCTGTTTTTT. It specifies CASKEHNTGELFF.

The V gene is TRBV10-2, the J gene TRBJ1-5, with 8 bases identical to TRBD1. The V gene's germline CDR1 is WSHSY and CDR2 SAAADI. The CDR3 runs to 19 residues. The V gene end was trimmed by 2 bases and the J gene end by 4 bases; junction bases not matched to a gene: 16. CDR3 DNA sequence: TGCGCCAGCAGTGAGATGGGGTTGGCAGGGGGCATAGGAAATCAGCCCCAGCATTTT. Translation gives CASSEMGLAGGIGNQPQHF.

The chain employs TRBV28 and TRBJ1-1; D unclear. With 4 bases removed from V and 2 bases from J, the gap between germline ends came to 11 bases. Germline-derived CDR1 and CDR2 are MDHEN and SYDVKM. There are 14 residues in the CDR3. The CDR3 spells CASSSPGGNTEAFF. The CDR3 DNA follows: TGTGCCAGCAGTTCGCCCGGTGGAAACACTGAAGCTTTCTTT.

This chain joins TRBV10-3 and TRBJ2-3, with D possibly being TRBD1 (5 bases). V dropped 11 bases and J dropped 6 bases, with 21 bases sitting between them. Germline V gives CDR1 ENHRY, CDR2 SYGVKD. The CDR3 totals 14 residues. As DNA, the CDR3 is TGTGCCTCAGGGCTAGAAGTGTTTTCTGATACGCAGTATTTT. It translates to CASGLEVFSDTQYF.

The chain couples TRBV5-4 to TRBJ2-2; 7 bases map to TRBD2. CDR1 SGHNT and CDR2 YYREEE come from the germline V gene (reference sequence). With 4 bases clipped from V and 0 bases from J, the junction kept 3 bases outside the gene matches. The CDR3 is 15 residues long. In DNA, the CDR3 is TGTGCCAGCAGCCCAGCGGGAACGAACACCGGGGAGCTGTTTTTT. This gives the protein CASSPAGTNTGELFF.

The chain joins TRBV5-1 to TRBJ1-1, with TRBD1 matching over 8 bases. Unmatched junction bases numbered 6, after V lost 4 bases and J lost 4 bases. There are 14 residues in the CDR3. Germline lookup yields CDR1 SGHRS and CDR2 YFSETQ. The DNA for the CDR3 is TGCGCCAGCAGCCCACTTACAGGGGGCACTGAAGCTTTCTTT. Translation: CASSPLTGGTEAFF.

The chain couples TRBV7-8 to TRBJ1-4; 9 nucleotides align to TRBD1. V gave up 2 bases and J gave up 5 bases; unmatched junction bases: 9. The germline V gene has CDR1 SGHVS and CDR2 FQNEAQ. The length of the CDR3 is 17 residues. CDR3 region: CASSLTSVGQGNEKLFF. The CDR3 DNA follows: TGTGCCAGCAGCTTAACCTCCGTCGGACAGGGGAATGAAAAACTGTTTTTT.

The rearrangement links TRBV6-5 to TRBJ2-7, with D hard to call. Trimming cost V 2 bases and J 0 bases, with 5 bases left between them. Germline V gene lookup returns CDR1 MNHEY and CDR2 SVGAGI. The CDR3 loop spans 13 amino acids. This CDR3 reads CASSYDVSYEQYF. In DNA, the CDR3 is TGTGCCAGCAGTTACGACGTCTCCTACGAGCAGTACTTC.